The 27 T cell receptor beta chains presented below share a single source sample, sequenced in a study of T cell responses to AZD1222 COVID-19 vaccine. The data were produced by immunoSEQ multiplex PCR, yet TCRdb's version contains in-frame clones alone and is incomplete. The sample carries around 100,000 clones, about 88% recorded once. Material: peripheral blood, obtained on day 0 of AZD1222 vaccination. These receptors were collected from an adult in good health.

The V and J genes are TRBV28 and TRBJ1-1; the D is unclear. Germline V CDR1 and CDR2: MDHEN, SYDVKM. The CDR3 is 14 amino acids. V was clipped by 2 bases and J by 5 bases, with 12 bases between them. The CDR3 reads CASSLAVRRTEAFF. The CDR3 DNA reads TGTGCCAGCAGTTTAGCGGTCCGGAGGACTGAAGCTTTCTTT.

The chain links TRBV20-1 to TRBJ2-7; 9 bases fit TRBD1. The CDR3 extends over 19 amino acids. V lost 3 bases to trimming and J lost 4 bases; unmatched junction nucleotides: 22. Germline assignment: CDR1 DFQATT and CDR2 SNEGSKA (reference sequence). CDR3 DNA sequence: TGCAGTGCTAGTTCCACCGGGACAGGGAAAACGTCGAAGGTGTACGAGCAGTACTTC. Translating it yields CSASSTGTGKTSKVYEQYF.

The CDR3 loop reads CASSYSRGSLREGPEQYF. The CDR3 coding sequence is TGTGCCAGCAGTTACTCGCGAGGGTCCTTGCGGGAGGGTCCCGAGCAGTACTTC. The rearrangement uses TRBV6-2 or TRBV6-3 and TRBJ2-7; 9 positions agree with TRBD2. The CDR3 consists of 18 residues. J gave up 6 bases and V 0 bases, and 15 bases lay outside the gene matches. CDR1 and CDR2 from the germline V gene are MNHEY and SVGEGT.

V is TRBV7-8 and J is TRBJ2-5; TRBD1 or TRBD2 may be the D gene (5 bases each). V lost 5 bases and J lost 1, with 17 bases in between. The length of the CDR3 is 16 residues. In germline, CDR1 is SGHVS, CDR2 FQNEAQ. The CDR3 bases are TGTGCCAGCAGCCCACCGAGGGGCGGGCCCCAAGAGACCCAGTACTTC. Its translation: CASSPPRGGPQETQYF.

The V call is TRBV6-2 or TRBV6-3, the J call TRBJ2-1; D possibly uses TRBD1 or TRBD2 (5 bases each). Germline V gene sequence: CDR1 MNHEY, CDR2 SVGEGT. The CDR3 spans 18 residues. The ends were cut back, 6 bases at V and 2 bases at J, with 23 bases in the middle. CDR3 in amino acids: CASSPRGRARGPYNEQFF. The CDR3 nucleotides read TGTGCCAGCAGCCCTAGGGGCAGAGCGAGGGGACCCTACAATGAGCAGTTCTTC.

V usage is TRBV6-5 and J usage is TRBJ2-7, with D possibly matching TRBD2 (5 bases). The CDR3 runs to 14 residues. Germline V gene sequence: CDR1 MNHEY, CDR2 SVGAGI. V was cut by 8 bases and J by 1 base, with 15 bases left in between. CDR3 amino acids: CASELHSGSYEQYF. The CDR3 coding sequence is TGTGCCAGCGAGCTCCATTCGGGGTCCTACGAGCAGTACTTC.

A single count supports this clone. The chain joins TRBV25-1 to TRBJ1-5; D possibly corresponds to TRBD1 (5 bases). CDR3 length: 14 residues. V was cut by 5 bases and J by 2 bases, with 10 bases left in between. In germline, CDR1 is MGHDK, CDR2 SYGVNS. The CDR3 protein is CASSRGDGNQPQHF. The CDR3 nucleotides read TGTGCCAGCAGTAGAGGGGATGGCAATCAGCCCCAGCATTTT. Full variable domain (outside the CDR3, taken from reference TRBV25-1 and TRBJ1-5): EADIYQTPRYLVIGTGKKITLECSQTMGHDKMYWYQQDPGMELHLIHYSYGVNSTEKGDLSSESTVSRIRTEHFPLTLESARPSHTSQYLCASSRGDGNQPQHFGDGTRLSIL.

This CDR3 is CASRVGTSAYEQYF. The CDR3, as DNA: TGTGCCAGCAGAGTAGGGACCTCGGCCTACGAGCAGTACTTC. The chain carries TRBV6-5 and TRBJ2-7; D may be TRBD1 or TRBD2 (5 bases each). With 6 bases removed from V and 2 bases from J, the gap between germline ends came to 14 bases. The germline V gene has CDR1 MNHEY and CDR2 SVGAGI. CDR3 length equals 14 residues.

As concerns this clone: One junction end disagrees with the germline gene, perhaps due to a read error. V gene TRBV7-7 combines with J gene TRBJ2-1, with 10 bases matching TRBD2. CDR3 length: 17 residues. Per germline, CDR1 SSHAT and CDR2 FNYEAQ (reference sequence). The CDR3 loop is CASSPGRSAGGDNEQFF. CDR3 nucleotide sequence: TGTGCTAGCAGCCCCGGCCGATCAGCGGGAGGGGACAATGAGCAGTTCTTC.

The CDR3: CASSWGGNEQYF. In DNA form, the CDR3 reads TGTGCCAGCAGCTGGGGAGGTAACGAGCAGTACTTC. This rearrangement joins TRBV5-4 to TRBJ2-7; possible D gene TRBD2, 6 bases. CDR3 size: 12 residues. Germline V lookup: CDR1 SGHNT, CDR2 YYREEE (reference sequence). V was clipped by 3 bases and J by 5 bases, with 9 bases between them.

The V gene is TRBV3-1 (or the pseudogene TRBV3-2), the J gene TRBJ1-6, with 7 bases lining up with TRBD1. V shed 3 bases and J 7 bases; nucleotides not matched to a gene: 3. The V gene's germline CDR1 is LGHDT and CDR2 YNNKEL (reference sequence). The CDR3 consists of 14 residues. The CDR3 region has the DNA TGTGCCAGCAGCCAGTCGACAGGGAATTCACCCCTCCACTTT. It specifies CASSQSTGNSPLHF.

This chain uses TRBV5-1 with TRBJ2-5; 7 bases match TRBD2. J was trimmed by 5 bases and V by 4 bases; bases with no gene match: 17. From germline, CDR1 is SGHRS and CDR2 YFSETQ. There are 17 residues in the CDR3. The CDR3 loop reads CASSEGDSSGPGETQYF. CDR3 bases: TGCGCCAGCAGCGAAGGGGACTCTAGCGGCCCTGGGGAGACCCAGTACTTC. Combining the CDR3 with reference TRBV5-1 and TRBJ2-5 gives the whole variable domain KAGVTQTPRYLIKTRGQQVTLSCSPISGHRSVSWYQQTPGQGLQFLFEYFSETQRNKGNFPGRFSGRQFSNSRSEMNVSTLELGDSALYLCASSEGDSSGPGETQYFGPGTRLLVL.

This chain connects TRBV11-3 to TRBJ2-5, with no clear D. V was pared by 5 bases and J by 5 bases, with 12 bases between. Germline V lookup: CDR1 SGHNT, CDR2 YENEEA. The CDR3 contains 13 residues. CDR3 DNA: TGTGCCAGCAGCCAAAGTCATTTTGAGACCCAGTACTTC. This codes for CASSQSHFETQYF.

This clone was observed a handful of times. Different DNA sequences within this sample yield the same CDR3. V gene TRBV7-2 combines with J gene TRBJ2-7; 7 bases align to TRBD2. CDR1 and CDR2 from the germline V gene are SGHTA and FQGNSA. The length of the CDR3 is 15 residues. The trim removed 1 base at V and 3 bases at J, leaving 6 bases unmatched. The CDR3 region has the DNA TGTGCCAGCAGCTTAGAAGGTCTAGCGGTCTACGAGCAGTACTTC. This sequence encodes CASSLEGLAVYEQYF. Looking up the rest from reference TRBV7-2 and TRBJ2-7 gives the full variable domain: GAGVSQSPSNKVTEKGKDVELRCDPISGHTALYWYRQSLGQGLEFLIYFQGNSAPDKSGLPSDRFSAERTGGSVSTLTIQRTQQEDSAVYLCASSLEGLAVYEQYFGPGTRLTVT.

The count of this clone is one. This chain uses TRBV9 with TRBJ2-1, with 14 bases identical to TRBD2. Germline values: CDR1 SGDLS, CDR2 YYNGEE. J was trimmed by 3 bases and V by 6 bases; bases with no gene match: 5. The CDR3 loop spans 16 amino acids. CDR3 sequence: CASTPGLAGVYNEQFF. The CDR3 DNA is TGTGCCAGCACCCCGGGACTAGCGGGAGTCTACAATGAGCAGTTCTTC.

The rearrangement joins TRBV2 to TRBJ2-7, with no clear D. V lost 6 bases and J lost 0, with 6 bases in between. This CDR3 is built from 12 residues. CDR1 and CDR2 (germline): SNHLY, FYNNEI. The DNA of the CDR3 is TGTGCCAGCAGCGCCGCCTCCTACGAGCAGTACTTC. The encoded protein is CASSAASYEQYF. Variable domain in full (rest from reference TRBV2 and TRBJ2-7): EPEVTQTPSHQVTQMGQEVILRCVPISNHLYFYWYRQILGQKVEFLVSFYNNEISEKSEIFDDQFSVERPDGSNFTLKIRSTKLEDSAMYFCASSAASYEQYFGPGTRLTVT.

This clone appeared a few times. Distinct nucleotide sequences in the sample also encode this CDR3. The chain is built from TRBV13 and TRBJ1-1; perhaps TRBD1 as D (6 bases). The CDR3 consists of 14 residues. V lost 0 bases to trimming and J lost 2 bases, with 7 bases between them. Germline values: CDR1 PRHDT, CDR2 FYEKMQ (reference sequence). The CDR3 spells CASSLGGGNTEAFF. CDR3 sequence (DNA): TGTGCCAGCAGCTTAGGCGGGGGCAACACTGAAGCTTTCTTT.

The chain combines TRBV29-1 with TRBJ2-1; D gene uncertain. This CDR3 is built from 12 residues. Looked up from germline, CDR1 is SQVTM and CDR2 is ANQGSEA. The germline V and J ends were trimmed by 4 bases and 1 base, with 5 bases remaining between them. CDR3 sequence: CSVVGSYNEQFF. As DNA, the CDR3 is TGCAGCGTTGTCGGATCCTACAATGAGCAGTTCTTC.

This clone occurred once. Lacking the conserved final phenylalanine or tryptophan, this CDR3 likely reflects a read error. The DNA is omitted, as the CDR3 cannot be located on it reliably, and the CDR3 follows TCRdb's listing. The rearrangement links TRBV6-4 to TRBJ2-3. A total of 11 residues make up the CDR3, ends included. CDR1 and CDR2 (germline): MRHNA, SNTAGT. CDR3 sequence: CASNHDGATTR.

In DNA form, the CDR3 reads TGTGCCTGGAGTGTACTGAAGGCCGACTCACCCCTCCACTTT. Translation: CAWSVLKADSPLHF. The rearrangement uses TRBV30 and TRBJ1-6; D gene unclear. Germline V gene sequence: CDR1 GTSNPN, CDR2 SVGIG (reference sequence). V was cut by 0 bases and J by 10 bases, with 13 bases left in between. This CDR3 has 14 amino acids.

On this clone itself: The same CDR3 also results from other DNA sequences found in this sample. J is TRBJ1-1 and V is TRBV9, with 9 bases fitting TRBD1. The V gene end was trimmed by 2 bases and the J gene end by 4 bases; junction bases not matched to a gene: 0. The CDR3 spans 13 residues. Germline V gene sequence: CDR1 SGDLS, CDR2 YYNGEE. CDR3 loop: CASSVTGGTEAFF. CDR3 bases: TGTGCCAGCAGCGTGACAGGGGGCACTGAAGCTTTCTTT.

This clone was counted between two and nine times. The V call is TRBV2, the J call TRBJ2-7, with D possibly TRBD1 on 6 matching bases. Trimming removed 4 bases from V and 4 bases from J, with 20 bases in between. The germline V gene has CDR1 SNHLY and CDR2 FYNNEI. The CDR3 extends over 16 amino acids. CDR3 amino acids: CASSASPGVGSYEQYF. The CDR3 DNA is TGTGCCAGCAGTGCGTCACCAGGGGTCGGCAGTTACGAGCAGTACTTC. Based on the CDR3 plus reference TRBV2 and TRBJ2-7, the full variable domain is EPEVTQTPSHQVTQMGQEVILRCVPISNHLYFYWYRQILGQKVEFLVSFYNNEISEKSEIFDDQFSVERPDGSNFTLKIRSTKLEDSAMYFCASSASPGVGSYEQYFGPGTRLTVT.

The V gene is TRBV9, the J gene TRBJ1-4; no firm D call. There are 13 residues in the CDR3. Germline V lookup: CDR1 SGDLS, CDR2 YYNGEE. The V gene lost 3 bases and the J gene lost 4 bases, with 7 bases spanning the gap. CDR3 amino acids: CASSAGFNEKLFF. The CDR3 DNA is TGTGCCAGCAGCGCAGGATTTAATGAAAAACTGTTTTTT.

This chain connects TRBV5-6 to TRBJ2-3; maybe TRBD2 (5 bases). V lost 2 bases to trimming and J lost 8 bases, with 24 bases between them. CDR1 is SGHDT, CDR2 YYEEEE, per germline. The length of the CDR3 is 17 residues. The CDR3 nucleotides read TGTGCCAGCAGCTTAAGTGGTATGGAGGTCCTTCTTCCTACGCAGTATTTT. Protein product: CASSLSGMEVLLPTQYF.

The chain couples TRBV18 to TRBJ1-1; TRBD1 is a possible D gene (5 bases). Germline CDR1 reads KGHSH; CDR2 reads LQKENI. The CDR3 extends over 13 amino acids. Trimming removed 7 bases at V and 4 bases at J, with 13 bases between. The CDR3 reads CASFQGELTEAFF. The CDR3 nucleotides read TGTGCCAGCTTCCAGGGAGAGCTCACTGAAGCTTTCTTT.

V usage is TRBV7-2 and J usage is TRBJ1-6; D remains unclear. The V and J ends lost 6 bases and 3 bases respectively, with 12 bases between them. Germline CDR1 is SGHTA and CDR2 is FQGNSA. This CDR3 has 15 amino acids. This CDR3 reads CASRNTANYNSPLHF. The CDR3 DNA reads TGTGCCAGCAGGAATACCGCGAACTATAATTCACCCCTCCACTTT.

J is TRBJ2-5 and V is TRBV2; D possibly corresponds to TRBD1 (5 bases). CDR3 size: 14 residues. Trimming shortened V by 2 bases and J by 1 base, and 8 bases separated the two germline ends. Germline V gene sequence: CDR1 SNHLY, CDR2 FYNNEI. The CDR3 coding sequence is TGTGCCAGCAGTGAATTGACAGTCCAAGAGACCCAGTACTTC. This encodes CASSELTVQETQYF.